Listed here are 13 T cell receptor beta chains from one sample, sequenced in a study of glioma-infiltrating T cells after dendritic cell vaccination. Assay: immunoSEQ multiplex PCR; the TCRdb copy retains only in-frame clones and omits some. The data hold about 67,000 clones, with 65% to 90% observed a single time. Material: blood, obtained before dendritic cell vaccination. Receptors originate from a human donor with glioblastoma.

The V and J genes are TRBV11-1 and TRBJ1-1; unclear D gene. Germline V gene lookup returns CDR1 SGHAT and CDR2 FQDESV (reference sequence). The CDR3 is 14 residues long. V was cut by 3 bases and J by 0 bases, with 8 bases left in between. CDR3 protein: CASSLNRMNTEAFF. The CDR3 DNA is TGTGCCAGCAGCTTGAACAGAATGAACACTGAAGCTTTCTTT.

The chain is built from TRBV6-1 and TRBJ2-5, with D possibly being TRBD1 (6 bases). V lost 3 bases to trimming and J lost 7 bases, with 15 bases between them. The germline V gene has CDR1 MNHNS and CDR2 SASEGT. This CDR3 has 14 amino acids. This CDR3 is CASSELQGSGTQYF. The CDR3 coding sequence is TGTGCCAGCAGTGAGCTACAGGGTTCTGGGACCCAGTACTTC.

The V and J genes are TRBV19 and TRBJ2-2; D perhaps matches TRBD1 (5 bases). Germline values: CDR1 LNHDA, CDR2 SQIVND (reference sequence). CDR3 size: 19 residues. With 7 bases removed from V and 1 base from J, the gap between germline ends came to 25 bases. CDR3 sequence (DNA): TGTGCCAGTATCCCACGAGTAGGCGACAGCCTAAGGAACACCGGGGAGCTGTTTTTT. Translation gives CASIPRVGDSLRNTGELFF.

The genes are TRBV7-9 and TRBJ1-2; D not certain. CDR1 is SEHNR, CDR2 FQNEAQ, per germline (reference sequence). V gave up 1 base and J gave up 8 bases, with 14 bases separating them. This CDR3 spans 14 amino acids. The CDR3 nucleotides are TGTGCCAGCAGCTTAGGGGCCGGAGGTGGCGGCTACACCTTC. It yields the protein CASSLGAGGGGYTF.

The chain links TRBV6-5 to TRBJ1-2; TRBD1 matches at 8 bases. V trimming: 7 bases; J trimming: 1 base; junction bases outside the gene matches: 8. Germline values: CDR1 MNHEY, CDR2 SVGAGI. The CDR3 has 15 residues. CDR3 nucleotide sequence: TGTGCCAGCACCCTGGACAGGGCTCTTAACTATGGCTACACCTTC. Its protein is CASTLDRALNYGYTF.

The chain combines TRBV13 with TRBJ1-4; no clear D. Trimming took 1 base from V and 4 from J, leaving 4 bases between them. The CDR3 totals 13 residues. CDR1 is PRHDT, CDR2 FYEKMQ, per germline (reference sequence). The CDR3 here is CASSLVLNEKLFF. CDR3 DNA: TGTGCCAGCAGCTTAGTTCTTAATGAAAAACTGTTTTTT.

This chain uses TRBV9 with TRBJ2-2; TRBD1 is a possible D gene (6 bases). Trimming shortened V by 2 bases and J by 1 base, and 18 bases separated the two germline ends. The CDR3 length is 18 residues. CDR1 and CDR2 (germline): SGDLS, YYNGEE. This CDR3 is CASSVGPVGGQNTGELFF. CDR3 DNA: TGTGCCAGCAGCGTTGGGCCAGTTGGGGGCCAGAACACCGGGGAGCTGTTTTTT.

This chain connects TRBV7-6 to TRBJ2-5; TRBD2 matches at 9 bases. This CDR3 is built from 16 residues. Germline values: CDR1 SGHVS, CDR2 FNYEAQ. V gave up 1 base and J gave up 4 bases; unmatched junction bases: 7. The CDR3, as DNA: TGTGCCAGCAGCTTAGATCCAGCGGGGGGTTTAGAGACCCAGTACTTC. It specifies CASSLDPAGGLETQYF.

This clone was detected a few times. CDR3 in amino acids: CASSEGGGVGANVLTF. The CDR3 bases are TGTGCCAGCAGTGAAGGAGGAGGGGTGGGGGCCAACGTCCTGACTTTC. The genes are TRBV6-1 and TRBJ2-6, with D possibly being TRBD2 (6 bases). Germline V gene data show CDR1 as MNHNS and CDR2 as SASEGT. Deletions cut 1 base from V and 4 bases from J, with 11 bases between. The CDR3 runs to 16 residues.

The chain is built from TRBV5-1 and TRBJ2-7; TRBD2 matches at 12 bases. Trimming took 0 bases from V and 2 from J; bases not matched to a gene: 3. Germline V gene data show CDR1 as SGHRS and CDR2 as YFSETQ. The CDR3 has 16 residues. This CDR3 reads CASSLEPSGGAYEQYF. The CDR3 DNA reads as TGCGCCAGCAGCTTGGAACCTAGCGGGGGGGCCTACGAGCAGTACTTC.

The chain couples TRBV6-1 to TRBJ2-7; TRBD1 matches 9 bases. From germline, CDR1 is MNHNS and CDR2 SASEGT. The CDR3 has 14 residues. The V gene end was trimmed by 7 bases and the J gene end by 0 bases; junction bases not matched to a gene: 4. This CDR3 reads CASTRDRDSYEQYF. The DNA for the CDR3 is TGTGCCAGCACGAGGGACAGGGACTCCTACGAGCAGTACTTC.

CDR3 protein: CASSLWGSSYEQYF. CDR3 bases: TGTGCCAGCAGCTTATGGGGCAGCTCCTACGAGCAGTACTTC. This chain links TRBV7-9 with TRBJ2-7; possibly TRBD1 for D (5 bases). V was cut by 2 bases and J by 0 bases, with 8 bases left in between. Germline assignment: CDR1 SEHNR and CDR2 FQNEAQ (reference sequence). The CDR3 spans 14 residues.

The chain is built from TRBV6-1 and TRBJ2-7; 7 nucleotides align to TRBD1. CDR1 is MNHNS and CDR2 is SASEGT in the germline V gene. The CDR3 extends over 15 amino acids. With 1 base clipped from V and 3 bases from J, the junction kept 6 bases outside the gene matches. The DNA of the CDR3 is TGTGCCAGCAGTGAAGGACAGGGAAAATTCTACGAGCAGTACTTC. It yields the protein CASSEGQGKFYEQYF.